Sequencing of this T cell receptor (beta chain) was carried out in a study of human T cells and chemical hapten exposure listed by TCRdb under 2021. In the study overall: For sensitization, 2% DPC in acetone was applied to a roughly 2 cm by roughly 2 cm area of upper inner arm skin. Weekly therapeutic DPC doses were additionally applied to the scalp of patients throughout the roughly 23-week study period. Patch testing was performed on the upper back with Finn chambers containing 0.01% DPC, and the patch tests were scored after 6 days according to International Contact Dermatitis Research Group standards. Most of the patients in the cohort were female, and the cohort covered alopecia areata with under or over 50% scalp involvement, alopecia totalis and alopecia universalis. Libraries were pooled for sequencing, and per-sample TCR yields varied mainly because of small differences in library volumes within the pool. This study followed changes in the peripheral blood TCR repertoire in vivo during primary and secondary sensitization of alopecia patients to the hapten diphenylcyclopropenone (DPC). Blood samples were taken from patients before sensitization (week 0) and at 2, 6 and about 24 weeks after DPC sensitization. Approximately 28 alopecia patients gave blood for TCR sequencing at one to four time points (pre-sensitization, 2, 6 and 24 weeks).

Preparation of the library involved RACE. For sequencing, a NextSeq 500 was employed. Library preparation attached unique molecular identifiers to individual cDNA molecules for quantitative, reproducible TCR counting. For every blood RNA sample, sequencing covered both the TCR alpha and TCR beta chains. The original methods were these. Samples had a median of approximately 96,000 TCRs, with a range from about 23,224 to 750,000. The Decombinator software suite was used to annotate V, J and CDR3 in the TCR reads. Every sample was subsampled to the same number of TCRs (28,000) for the PS versus PT1 abundance plots. Expanded TCRs were defined as absent before sensitization and observed at least eight times at the 2-week time point. TCRdb took the public reads, trimmed them with fastp at Q25, ran MiXCR for clone calling and kept in-frame beta chains. Under each unique CDR3 protein, matching rows form one entry showing the most common genes and DNA. TCRdb, rather than the study authors, made the V and J calls. The sample data list about 140,000 distinct CDR3 sequences, and 12% of these were observed just once. The ten top clones hold 1.1% to 1.5% of the sample.

A note on this clonotype: This clone's antigen is unknown. There are no base qualities to consult, and no much larger clone falls within one base.

The CDR3 contains 17 residues, cysteine and phenylalanine counted. The kept DNA is CDR3 alone, 51 bases in frame from the first base. Trimming takes 2 bases off V and 4 bases off J; junction bases not matched to a gene: 4. Taken from the germline V gene, the CDR1 and CDR2 loops are KGHSH and LQKENI. The label giving this sample's time point can be read as: patch test 2, 6 weeks after DPC sensitization. Explained via the paper, the treatment or condition label denotes: therapeutic diphenylcyclopropenone sensitization with weekly scalp DPC. At each patch-test visit, blood was drawn before the patch test was applied. Eligible patients were aged 18 to 70, diagnosed with alopecia, deemed suitable for DPC therapy, and excluded if pregnant. Total RNA was extracted from unfractionated whole blood collected in Tempus Blood RNA tubes. Overall study outcomes, separate from this receptor: DPC sensitization did not change the number of TCRs with a frequency above 1 in 1000, and there was no evidence of changes in global repertoire structure. Significantly more large CDR3 similarity clusters were formed by expanded TCRs than by pre-sensitization or healthy control sets, consistent with antigen-driven responses. After repeated subsampling, changes were observed in the strength of the expansion versus patch-test correlation and in the threshold at which the correlation became significant. Because every patient had alopecia, a presumed autoimmune disease, the patients' immune response might differ from that of healthy individuals. The number of PT1 expanded TCRs positively correlated with patch test score, significant at thresholds 8, 16 and 32 but not 4.

The sample consisted of whole blood, taken in connection with sensitization to the hapten diphenylcyclopropenone (DPC). Recombination linked TRBV18 to TRBJ2-2; a stretch of 13 junction bases matches TRBD2. This TCR was recovered from a woman aged 45-65 years with alopecia areata. Some clones in this sample may be carry-over from other donors' samples. The CDR3 reads CASSPGLAGVGTGELFF. DNA sequence: TGTGCCAGCTCACCAGGACTAGCGGGAGTCGGCACCGGGGAGCTGTTTTTT.